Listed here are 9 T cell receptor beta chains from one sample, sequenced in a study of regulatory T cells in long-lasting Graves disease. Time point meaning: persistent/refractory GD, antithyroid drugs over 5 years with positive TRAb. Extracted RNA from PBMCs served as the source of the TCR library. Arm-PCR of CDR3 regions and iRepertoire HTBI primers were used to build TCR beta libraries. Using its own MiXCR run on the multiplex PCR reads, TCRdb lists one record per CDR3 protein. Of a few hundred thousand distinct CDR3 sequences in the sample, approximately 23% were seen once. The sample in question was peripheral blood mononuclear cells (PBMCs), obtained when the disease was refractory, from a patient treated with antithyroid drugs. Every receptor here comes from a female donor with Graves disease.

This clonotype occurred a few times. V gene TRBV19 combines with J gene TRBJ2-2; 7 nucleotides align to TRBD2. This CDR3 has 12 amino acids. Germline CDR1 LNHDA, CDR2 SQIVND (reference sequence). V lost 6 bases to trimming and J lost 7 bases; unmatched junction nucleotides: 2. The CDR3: CASRREVGELFF. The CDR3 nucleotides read TGTGCCAGTAGACGGGAGGTCGGGGAGCTGTTTTTT.

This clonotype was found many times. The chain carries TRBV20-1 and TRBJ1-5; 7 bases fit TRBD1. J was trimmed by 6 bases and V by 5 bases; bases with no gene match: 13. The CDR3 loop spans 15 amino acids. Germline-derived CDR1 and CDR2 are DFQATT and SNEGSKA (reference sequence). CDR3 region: CSALPDREESQPQHF. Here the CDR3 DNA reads TGCAGTGCTCTACCCGACAGGGAGGAAAGTCAGCCCCAGCATTTT.

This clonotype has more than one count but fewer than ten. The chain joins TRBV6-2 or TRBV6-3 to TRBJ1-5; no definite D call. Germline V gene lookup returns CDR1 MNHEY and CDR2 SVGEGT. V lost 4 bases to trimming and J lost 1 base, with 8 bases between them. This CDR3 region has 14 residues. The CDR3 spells CASSSWGSNQPQHF. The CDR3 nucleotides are TGTGCCAGCAGTTCGTGGGGAAGCAATCAGCCCCAGCATTTT.

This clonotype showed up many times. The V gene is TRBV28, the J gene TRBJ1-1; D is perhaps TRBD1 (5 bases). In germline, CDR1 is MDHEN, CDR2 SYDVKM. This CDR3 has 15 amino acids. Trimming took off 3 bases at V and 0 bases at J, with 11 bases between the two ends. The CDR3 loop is CASSFEGLMNTEAFF. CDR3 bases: TGTGCCAGCAGTTTTGAGGGGTTGATGAACACTGAAGCTTTCTTT.

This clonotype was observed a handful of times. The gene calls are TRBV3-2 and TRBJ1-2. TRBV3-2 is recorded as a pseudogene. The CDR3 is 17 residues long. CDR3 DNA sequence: TGTGCCAGCAGCCACGACCCATCCCAGAGATTTAACTATGGCTACACCTTC. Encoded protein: CASSHDPSQRFNYGYTF.

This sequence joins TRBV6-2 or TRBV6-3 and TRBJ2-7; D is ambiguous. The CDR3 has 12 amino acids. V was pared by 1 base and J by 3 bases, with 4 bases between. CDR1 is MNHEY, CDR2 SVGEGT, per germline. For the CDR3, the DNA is TGTGCCAGCAGTTACTTCGGCTACGAGCAGTACTTC. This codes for CASSYFGYEQYF.

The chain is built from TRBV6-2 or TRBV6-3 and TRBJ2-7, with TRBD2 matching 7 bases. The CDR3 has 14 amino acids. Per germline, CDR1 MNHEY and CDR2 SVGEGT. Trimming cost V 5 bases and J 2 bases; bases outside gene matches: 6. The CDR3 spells CASSPSGDAYEQYF. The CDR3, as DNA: TGTGCCAGCAGTCCCAGCGGGGATGCCTACGAGCAGTACTTC.

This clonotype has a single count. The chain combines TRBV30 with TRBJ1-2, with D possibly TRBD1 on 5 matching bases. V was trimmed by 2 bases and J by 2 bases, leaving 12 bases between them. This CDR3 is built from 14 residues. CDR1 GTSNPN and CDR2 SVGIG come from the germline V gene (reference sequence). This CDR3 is CAWSKFAGNYGYTF. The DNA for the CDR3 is TGTGCCTGGAGTAAATTCGCAGGGAACTATGGCTACACCTTC.

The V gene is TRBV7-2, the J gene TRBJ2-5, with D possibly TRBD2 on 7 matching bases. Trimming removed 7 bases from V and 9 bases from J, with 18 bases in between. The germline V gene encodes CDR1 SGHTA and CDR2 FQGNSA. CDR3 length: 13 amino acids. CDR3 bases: TGTGCCAGCACAACCGCGGGGGCGGAGGCCCAGTACTTC. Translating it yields CASTTAGAEAQYF.